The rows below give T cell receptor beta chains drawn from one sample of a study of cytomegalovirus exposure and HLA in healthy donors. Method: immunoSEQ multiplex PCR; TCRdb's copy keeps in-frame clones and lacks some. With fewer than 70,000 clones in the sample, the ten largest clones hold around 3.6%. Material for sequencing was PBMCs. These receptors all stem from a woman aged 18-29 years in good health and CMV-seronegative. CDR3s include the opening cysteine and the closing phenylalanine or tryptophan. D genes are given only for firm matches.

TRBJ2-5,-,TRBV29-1,CSVAQGYVQETQYF,TGCAGCGTTGCCCAGGGTTATGTGCAAGAGACCCAGTACTTC
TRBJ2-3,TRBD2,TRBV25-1,CASSAASGGSTTTDTQYF,TGTGCCAGCAGTGCGGCTAGCGGGGGGTCTACAACTACAGATACGCAGTATTTT
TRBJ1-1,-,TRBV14,CASSQARGQAEEAFF,TGTGCCAGCAGCCAGGCCCGGGGACAAGCCGAGGAAGCTTTCTTT
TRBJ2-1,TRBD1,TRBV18,CASSTGGRYNEQFF,TGTGCCAGCTCTACAGGGGGCCGCTACAATGAGCAGTTCTTC
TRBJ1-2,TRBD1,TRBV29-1,CSVCMGGQGWDYGYTF,TGCAGCGTTTGCATGGGGGGACAGGGGTGGGACTATGGCTACACCTTC
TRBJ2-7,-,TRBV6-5,CASSYSPSGTYEQYF,TGTGCCAGCAGCTACTCTCCCTCCGGGACCTACGAGCAGTACTTC
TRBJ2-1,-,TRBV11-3,CASSLGGGNNEQFF,TGTGCCAGCAGCCTAGGGGGGGGCAACAATGAGCAGTTCTTC
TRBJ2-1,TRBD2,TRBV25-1,CASSSGGGIYEQFF,TGTGCCAGCAGTAGCGGGGGGGGAATTTATGAGCAGTTCTTC
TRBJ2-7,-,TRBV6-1,CASSEVGRGHEQYF,TGTGCCAGCAGTGAAGTCGGCAGGGGACACGAGCAGTACTTC
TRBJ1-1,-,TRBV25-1,CASRGPTGLLEAFF,TGTGCCAGCAGAGGTCCTACGGGATTACTTGAAGCTTTCTTT